The entry that follows covers one T cell receptor beta chain sequence. With 8 bases removed from V and 8 bases from J, the gap between germline ends came to 13 bases. The CDR3 loop spans 13 amino acids. Germline lookup yields CDR1 MNHEY and CDR2 SVGAGI. Libraries were prepared by immunoSEQ multiplex PCR; TCRdb keeps only in-frame clonotypes and omits some of them. The repertoire includes 150,000 or so clones, about 89% of them detected once, and 5.5% to 9% sits in the top ten. The sample is drawn from a study of control samples from healthy donors and cancer patients. Source material: blood. This receptor was obtained from a man aged 18 to 35 in good health. This chain links TRBV6-5 with TRBJ1-6; possibly TRBD1 for D (5 bases). The DNA of the CDR3 is TGTGCCAGCCGGGGAGGGGTTTATTCACCCCTCCACTTT. Protein: CASRGGVYSPLHF.